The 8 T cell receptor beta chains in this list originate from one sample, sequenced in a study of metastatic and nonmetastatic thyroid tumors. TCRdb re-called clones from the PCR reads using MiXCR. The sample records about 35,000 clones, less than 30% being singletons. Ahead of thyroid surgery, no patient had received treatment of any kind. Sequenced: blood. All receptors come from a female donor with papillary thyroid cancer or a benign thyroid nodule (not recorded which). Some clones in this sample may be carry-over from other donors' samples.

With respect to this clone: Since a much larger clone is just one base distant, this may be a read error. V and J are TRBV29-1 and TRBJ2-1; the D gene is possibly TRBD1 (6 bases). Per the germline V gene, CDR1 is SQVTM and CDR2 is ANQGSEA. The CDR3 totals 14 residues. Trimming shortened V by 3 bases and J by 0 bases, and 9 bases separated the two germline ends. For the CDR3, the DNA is TGCAGCGTTGACCGGGACATCTCCTACAATGAGCAGTTCTTC. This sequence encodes CSVDRDISYNEQFF.

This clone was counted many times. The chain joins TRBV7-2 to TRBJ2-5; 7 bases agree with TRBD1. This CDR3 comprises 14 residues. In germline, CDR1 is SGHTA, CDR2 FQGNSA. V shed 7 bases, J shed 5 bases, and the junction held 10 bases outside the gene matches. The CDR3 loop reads CASKKDRTGETQYF. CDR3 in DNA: TGTGCCAGCAAGAAGGACAGGACTGGGGAGACCCAGTACTTC.

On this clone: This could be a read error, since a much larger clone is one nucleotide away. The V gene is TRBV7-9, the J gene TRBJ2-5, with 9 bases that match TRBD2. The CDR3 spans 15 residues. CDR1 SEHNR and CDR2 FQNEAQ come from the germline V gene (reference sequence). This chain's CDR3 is CASSPVAGGGETKYF. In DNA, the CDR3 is TGTGCCAGCAGCCCTGTTGCGGGAGGGGGGGAGACCAAGTACTTC.

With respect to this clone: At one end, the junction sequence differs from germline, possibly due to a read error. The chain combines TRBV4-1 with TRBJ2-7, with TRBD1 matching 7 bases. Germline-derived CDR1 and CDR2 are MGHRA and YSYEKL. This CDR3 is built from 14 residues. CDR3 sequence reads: CDSSEIGGTYEQYF. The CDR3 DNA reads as TGCGACAGCAGCGAGATAGGGGGCACCTACGAGCAGTACTTC.

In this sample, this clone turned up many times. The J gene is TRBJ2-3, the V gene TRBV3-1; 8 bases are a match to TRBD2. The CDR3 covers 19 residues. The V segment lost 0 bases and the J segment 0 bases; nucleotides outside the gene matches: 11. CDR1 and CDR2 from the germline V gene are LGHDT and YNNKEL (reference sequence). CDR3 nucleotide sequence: TGTGCCAGCAGCCAAGATGGTCGGGGGGGGTGGGCTAGCACAGATACGCAGTATTTT. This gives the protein CASSQDGRGGWASTDTQYF.

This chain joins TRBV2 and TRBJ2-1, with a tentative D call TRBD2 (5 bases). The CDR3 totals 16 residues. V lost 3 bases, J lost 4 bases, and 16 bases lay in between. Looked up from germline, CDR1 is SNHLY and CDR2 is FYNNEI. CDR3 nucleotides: TGTGCCAGCAGTGATCTAAAACCGGGGAATTACAATGAGCAGTTCTTC. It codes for CASSDLKPGNYNEQFF.

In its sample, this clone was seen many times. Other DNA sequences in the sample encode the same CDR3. Written as DNA, the CDR3 is TGTGCCAGCAGTTTTGGGGCCGGGGAGCTGTTTTTT. As protein: CASSFGAGELFF. The chain links TRBV27 to TRBJ2-2; D not resolved. V was shortened by 3 bases and J by 6 bases, with 5 bases between the two germline ends. The V gene's germline CDR1 is MNHEY and CDR2 SMNVEV (reference sequence). The CDR3 runs to 12 residues.

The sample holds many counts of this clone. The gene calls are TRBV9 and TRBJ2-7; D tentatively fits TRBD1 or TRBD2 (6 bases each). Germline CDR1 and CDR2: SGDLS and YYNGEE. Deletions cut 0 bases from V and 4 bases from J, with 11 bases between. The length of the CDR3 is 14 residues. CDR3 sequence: CASSVGGGGYEQYF. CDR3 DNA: TGTGCCAGCAGCGTAGGAGGAGGGGGGTACGAGCAGTACTTC.